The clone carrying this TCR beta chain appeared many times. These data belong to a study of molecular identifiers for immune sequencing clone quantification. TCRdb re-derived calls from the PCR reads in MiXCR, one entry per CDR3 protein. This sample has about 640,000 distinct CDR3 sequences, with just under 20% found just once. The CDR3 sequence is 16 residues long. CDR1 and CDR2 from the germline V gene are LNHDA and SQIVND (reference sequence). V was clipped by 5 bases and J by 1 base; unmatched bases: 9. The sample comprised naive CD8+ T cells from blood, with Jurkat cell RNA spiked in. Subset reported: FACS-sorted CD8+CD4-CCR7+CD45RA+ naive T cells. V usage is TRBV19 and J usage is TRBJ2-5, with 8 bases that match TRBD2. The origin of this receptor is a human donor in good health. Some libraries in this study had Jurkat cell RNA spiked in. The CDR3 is CASSWGSGGSQETQYF. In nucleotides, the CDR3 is TGTGCCAGTAGTTGGGGGAGCGGGGGCTCCCAAGAGACCCAGTACTTC.